The sequence of this TCR beta chain was determined in a study of OX40 agonist ivuxolimab in advanced cancers. Looked up from germline, CDR1 is SNHLY and CDR2 is FYNNEI. With V trimmed by 8 bases and J by 6 bases, 5 bases remained unmatched. This CDR3 spans 14 amino acids. Sequenced by immunoSEQ multiplex PCR; TCRdb stores in-frame clones only, minus some. In the table there are just over 80,000 clones, more than 70% of which are singletons. This clone ranks as medium-sized. The rearrangement uses TRBV2 and TRBJ2-2, with 11 positions matching TRBD1. The sample in question was CD4+ or CD8+ T cells sorted from blood, obtained in a trial of the OX40 agonist ivuxolimab. The receptor's source is an adult with an advanced solid tumor such as melanoma, head and neck, liver or kidney cancer. The chain's CDR3 is CASGTGGRSGELFF. CDR3 coding DNA: TGTGCCAGCGGGACAGGGGGAAGGTCCGGGGAGCTGTTTTTT.